This T cell receptor beta chain was captured in a study of blood T cell repertoires in COVID-19. Whole-study context: Whether acute or convalescent, the COVID-19 samples came from the United States, Italy and Spain. In each case, the material was cDNA or gDNA derived from T cells, B-cell-depleted T cells, or PBMCs.

Authors' data handling: The assay estimated nucleated cells by amplifying reference gene primers. The table came from immunoSEQ multiplex PCR; TCRdb's copy has only in-frame clones and leaves some out. Clone size and V and J calls were adopted from that table, with D and trimming inferred from the DNA. This sample has more than 200,000 clones, with over 80% found just once. CDR3 length: 12 residues. Trimming left V 5 bases short and J 6 bases short, with 10 bases between. Per germline, CDR1 LGHDT and CDR2 YNNKEL (reference sequence). This receptor was identified in a man aged 35-49 years with acute or convalescent COVID-19. Sequenced input: peripheral blood. The genes are TRBV3-1 (or the pseudogene TRBV3-2) and TRBJ1-1; possibly TRBD1 for D (6 bases). CDR3 nucleotide sequence: TGTGCCAGCAGCAACGAGGGGGCTGAAGCTTTCTTT. Residues: CASSNEGAEAFF.